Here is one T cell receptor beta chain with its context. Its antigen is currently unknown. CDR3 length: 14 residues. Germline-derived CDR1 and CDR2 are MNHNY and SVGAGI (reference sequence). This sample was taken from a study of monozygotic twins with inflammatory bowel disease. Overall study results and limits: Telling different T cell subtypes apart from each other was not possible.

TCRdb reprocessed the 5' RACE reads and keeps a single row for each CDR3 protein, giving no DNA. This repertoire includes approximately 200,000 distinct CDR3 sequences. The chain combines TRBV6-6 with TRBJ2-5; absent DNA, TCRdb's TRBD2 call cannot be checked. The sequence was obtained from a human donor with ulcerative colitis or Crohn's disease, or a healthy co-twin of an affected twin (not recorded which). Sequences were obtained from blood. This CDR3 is CASNGGSVGETQYF.